This TCR beta chain was captured in a study of blood T cell repertoires in COVID-19. Some clones are missing from TCRdb's copy, which holds only in-frame ones; the method was immunoSEQ multiplex PCR. The data hold 65,000 to 95,000 clones, with over 70% observed a single time. This TCR was sampled from a human donor in a cohort sampled during active COVID-19. Sequences were obtained from peripheral blood.

CDR3 bases: TGCAGCGTGGGGGGGACACCTCGAGAGACCCAGTACTTC. This codes for CSVGGTPRETQYF. The chain carries TRBV29-1 and TRBJ2-5, with D possibly matching TRBD2 (7 bases). Germline V gives CDR1 SQVTM, CDR2 ANQGSEA. The CDR3 length is 13 residues. The germline V and J ends were trimmed by 6 bases and 4 bases, with 15 bases remaining between them. The complete variable domain, with remaining parts taken from reference TRBV29-1 and TRBJ2-5, reads SAVISQKPSRDICQRGTSLTIQCQVDSQVTMMFWYRQQPGQSLTLIATANQGSEATYESGFVIDKFPISRPNLTFSTLTVSNMSPEDSSIYLCSVGGTPRETQYFGPGTRLLVL.